The sequence of this T cell receptor (beta chain) was determined in a study of Graves' ophthalmopathy and Graves' hyperthyroidism. Study in general: Ahead of any treatment, peripheral blood was obtained at the initial diagnosis.

Investigators amplified TCR beta CDR3 regions from RNA transcripts. HTBI primers were used in a first-round RT-PCR, which preceded a second-round multiplex PCR. TCRdb processed the multiplex PCR reads anew with MiXCR; each CDR3 protein has one entry. The sample records roughly 39,000 distinct CDR3 sequences, approximately 53% being singletons. This clonotype came up a few times. V gave up 3 bases and J gave up 2 bases, with 2 bases separating them. This CDR3 is built from 13 residues. CDR1 is SNHLY, CDR2 FYNNEI, per germline. Input material: peripheral blood. The rearrangement uses TRBV2 and TRBJ2-6; no reliable D call. The source of this sequence is an adult woman with stable Graves' hyperthyroidism. DNA for the CDR3: TGTGCCAGCAGTGATGCTGGGGCCAACGTCCTGACTTTC. Its protein is CASSDAGANVLTF.